The TCR beta chain described here comes from a study of cytomegalovirus exposure and HLA in healthy donors. Regarding the study as a whole: In vitro checks showed that a few CMV-associated chains really do target CMV antigens. Researchers counted around 180 TCR beta chains as cytomegalovirus-associated. As was reported, the classifier diagnosed cytomegalovirus status with high specificity and sensitivity.

In regard to this clone: Antigen: not known.

The PCR was carried out with 60 Vbeta primers and 13 Jbeta primers. Using immunoSEQ multiplex PCR, the repertoire was profiled, and TCRdb retains in-frame clones only, with some absent. This sample has about 100,000 clones, with around three quarters found just once. Germline CDR1 reads MNHEY; CDR2 reads SVGAGI. The CDR3 loop spans 15 amino acids. The receptor comes from a man under 40 in good health and CMV-seronegative. Sequencing was carried out using PBMCs. The chain recombines TRBV6-5 with TRBJ2-5; maybe TRBD1 (5 bases). The J call may be mistaken, given a closer DNA end match to TRBJ2-7. CDR3 nucleotide sequence: TGTGCCAGCAGTTACTCGCTGACAGAGCTCTACGAGCAGTACTTC. Protein: CASSYSLTELYEQYF.